This entry lists 22 T cell receptor beta chains sequenced from one sample in a study of cytomegalovirus exposure and HLA in healthy donors. The PCR had 60 Vbeta and 13 Jbeta primers. TCRdb's table, derived via immunoSEQ multiplex PCR, lists solely in-frame clones and lacks some. Of 170,000 or so clones in the sample, under 80% were seen once. The sequenced sample was PBMCs. The receptors were gathered from a woman in her thirties in good health and CMV-seronegative.

V gene TRBV2 combines with J gene TRBJ1-2, with TRBD1 matching over 7 bases. CDR3 length: 12 residues. V lost 6 bases, J lost 4 bases, and 2 bases stayed unmatched. Germline CDR1 is SNHLY and CDR2 is FYNNEI. The CDR3 sequence is CASRRQGYGYTF. The CDR3 nucleotides read TGTGCCAGCAGGAGACAGGGCTATGGCTACACCTTC.

The chain combines TRBV5-4 with TRBJ1-4, with 8 bases lining up with TRBD1. J lost 1 base, V lost 5 bases, and 7 bases had no gene match. Per germline, CDR1 SGHNT and CDR2 YYREEE (reference sequence). CDR3 length equals 16 residues. The CDR3 DNA sequence: TGTGCCAGCAGTGGTGGACAGGGAGTAACTAATGAAAAACTGTTTTTT. Its protein is CASSGGQGVTNEKLFF.

The chain recombines TRBV2 with TRBJ1-1; possible D gene TRBD1, 6 bases. The V end was cut by 7 bases, the J end by 0 bases, with 12 bases between. Germline V gives CDR1 SNHLY, CDR2 FYNNEI. The CDR3 consists of 14 residues. The CDR3 region is CASTWGQLNTEAFF. CDR3 DNA: TGTGCCAGCACATGGGGACAACTGAACACTGAAGCTTTCTTT.

This clone turned up a few times. This chain links TRBV9 with TRBJ2-7; TRBD2 matches 8 bases. V gave up 1 base and J gave up 4 bases; unmatched junction bases: 4. Per the germline V gene, CDR1 is SGDLS and CDR2 is YYNGEE. CDR3 length equals 14 residues. CDR3 bases: TGTGCCAGCAGCGTATATAGCGGGGCGTACGAGCAGTACTTC. This translates into CASSVYSGAYEQYF.

The V gene is TRBV5-5, the J gene TRBJ2-1; no clear D. Germline-derived CDR1 and CDR2 are SGHKS and YYEKEE (reference sequence). The CDR3 has 11 residues. V lost 2 bases to trimming and J lost 10 bases, with 7 bases between them. CDR3 coding DNA: TGTGCCAGCAGCTTAACGACAGAGCAGTTCTTC. Protein product: CASSLTTEQFF. Combining the CDR3 with reference TRBV5-5 and TRBJ2-1 gives the whole variable domain DAGVTQSPTHLIKTRGQQVTLRCSPISGHKSVSWYQQVLGQGPQFIFQYYEKEERGRGNFPDRFSARQFPNYSSELNVNALLLGDSALYLCASSLTTEQFFGPGTRLTVL.

This chain uses TRBV28 with TRBJ1-1; a possible D gene is TRBD1 (6 bases). V was shortened by 6 bases and J by 1 base, with 6 bases between the two germline ends. The germline V gene has CDR1 MDHEN and CDR2 SYDVKM. The CDR3 is 12 amino acids. The CDR3 region has the DNA TGTGCCAGCAGGACAGGGAACACTGAAGCTTTCTTT. This encodes CASRTGNTEAFF.

The genes are TRBV27 and TRBJ2-7, with TRBD1 identical over 7 bases. V was clipped by 2 bases and J by 0 bases; unmatched bases: 1. Germline V lookup: CDR1 MNHEY, CDR2 SMNVEV (reference sequence). CDR3 length: 14 residues. In nucleotides, the CDR3 is TGTGCCAGCAGTTTAACAGGGGCCTCCTACGAGCAGTACTTC. This encodes CASSLTGASYEQYF.

The chain recombines TRBV18 with TRBJ2-7; D gene unclear. This CDR3 is built from 13 residues. V dropped 3 bases and J dropped 5 bases, with 11 bases sitting between them. Germline V gene lookup returns CDR1 KGHSH and CDR2 LQKENI. The CDR3 spells CASSPLNQNEQYF. CDR3 in DNA: TGTGCCAGCTCACCCCTTAACCAGAACGAGCAGTACTTC.

The gene calls are TRBV6-1 and TRBJ2-2, with 7 bases identical to TRBD1. Germline V gene sequence: CDR1 MNHNS, CDR2 SASEGT. This CDR3 is built from 15 residues. V shed 8 bases, J shed 5 bases, and the junction held 11 bases outside the gene matches. CDR3 nucleotide sequence: TGTGCCAGCGCTACAGGGGTGGGTTGGACCGGGGAGCTGTTTTTT. Its translation is CASATGVGWTGELFF.

The genes are TRBV7-8 and TRBJ1-1; 7 bases align to TRBD1. The V and J ends lost 5 bases and 5 bases, in that order; junction bases with no gene match: 17. This CDR3 has 17 residues. Germline values: CDR1 SGHVS, CDR2 FQNEAQ. Written as DNA, the CDR3 is TGTGCCAGCAGCCCCAGAGCCGAGGGGGCGCGTGGGACTGAAGCTTTCTTT. Residues: CASSPRAEGARGTEAFF.

The J gene is TRBJ1-6, the V gene TRBV18, with D maybe TRBD1 (5 bases). Germline CDR1 reads KGHSH; CDR2 reads LQKENI. Trimming shortened V by 3 bases and J by 13 bases, and 16 bases separated the two germline ends. The CDR3 sequence is 14 residues long. The CDR3: CASSPDTPGRPLHF. Written as DNA, the CDR3 is TGTGCCAGCTCACCGGACACACCCGGGAGGCCCCTCCACTTT.

This clone was counted between two and nine times. The V and J genes are TRBV7-9 and TRBJ1-6, with D perhaps TRBD1 (5 bases). Trimming stripped 6 bases from V and 8 bases from J, with 8 bases between. The CDR3 loop spans 12 amino acids. The germline V gene has CDR1 SEHNR and CDR2 FQNEAQ (reference sequence). The CDR3 DNA reads as TGTGCCAGCAGGCAAGGGGATTCACCCCTCCACTTT. This gives the protein CASRQGDSPLHF.

The chain has TRBV4-2 and TRBJ2-3, with a possible D match to TRBD2 (5 bases). Germline assignment: CDR1 LGHNA and CDR2 YNFKEQ. The CDR3 sequence is 13 residues long. The V end was cut by 5 bases, the J end by 3 bases, with 9 bases between. The CDR3 DNA sequence: TGTGCCAGCAGCTCCCCGGGAACAGATACGCAGTATTTT. It yields the protein CASSSPGTDTQYF.

V is TRBV5-8 and J is TRBJ1-5, with a tentative D call TRBD1 (6 bases). Germline V lookup: CDR1 SGHTS, CDR2 YDEGEE. Trimming left V 0 bases short and J 2 bases short, with 9 bases between. The CDR3 is made up of 15 amino acids. CDR3 sequence: CASSLEGDGNQPQHF. CDR3 nucleotides: TGTGCCAGCAGCTTGGAGGGGGATGGCAATCAGCCCCAGCATTTT.

The V and J genes are TRBV11-3 and TRBJ2-1; 15 positions agree with TRBD2. The trim removed 4 bases at V and 9 bases at J, leaving 4 bases unmatched. Germline assignment: CDR1 SGHNT and CDR2 YENEEA. The CDR3 has 15 amino acids. CDR3 sequence reads: CASSSGTSGGSEQFF. CDR3 coding DNA: TGTGCCAGCAGCTCCGGGACTAGCGGGGGGTCTGAGCAGTTCTTC. Based on the CDR3 plus reference TRBV11-3 and TRBJ2-1, the full variable domain is EAGVVQSPRYKIIEKKQPVAFWCNPISGHNTLYWYLQNLGQGPELLIRYENEEAVDDSQLPKDRFSAERLKGVDSTLKIQPAELGDSAVYLCASSSGTSGGSEQFFGPGTRLTVL.

This clone has just a few counts. The V and J genes are TRBV28 and TRBJ1-1; D gene uncertain. This CDR3 region has 12 residues. Between the trimmed V and J ends, which lost 3 bases and 1 base, there was a span of 3 bases. Germline V gene lookup returns CDR1 MDHEN and CDR2 SYDVKM. The CDR3 reads CASSFWNTEAFF. The CDR3, as DNA: TGTGCCAGCAGTTTCTGGAACACTGAAGCTTTCTTT.

The chain joins TRBV4-1 to TRBJ1-3; D is unclear. Germline V gene sequence: CDR1 MGHRA, CDR2 YSYEKL. V shed 3 bases and J shed 0 bases, with 9 bases lying between them. This CDR3 has 15 residues. Here the CDR3 reads CASSQSATSGNTIYF. DNA for the CDR3: TGCGCCAGCAGCCAGTCCGCTACCTCTGGAAACACCATATATTTT.

This chain connects TRBV4-1 to TRBJ1-5; D remains unclear. Germline loops: CDR1 MGHRA, CDR2 YSYEKL. The V end lost 3 bases, the J end lost 7 bases, and 13 bases lay between the germline ends. The CDR3 consists of 14 residues. The CDR3 region is CASSQGSGGQPQHF. In DNA, the CDR3 is TGCGCCAGCAGCCAGGGGTCGGGAGGGCAGCCCCAGCATTTT.

The chain's CDR3 is CASSLWTADSGNTIYF. The CDR3 DNA reads TGTGCCAGCAGCTTGTGGACAGCCGACTCTGGAAACACCATATATTTT. The rearrangement links TRBV5-5 to TRBJ1-3; tentative D call: TRBD1 (6 bases). Trimming cost V 1 base and J 0 bases, with 11 bases left between them. Looked up from germline, CDR1 is SGHKS and CDR2 is YYEKEE (reference sequence). This CDR3 contains 16 residues.

This clone was recorded only once. The CDR3 loop is CASRDTGAGSYEQYF. The CDR3 DNA sequence: TGTGCCAGCAGGGACACAGGGGCTGGGTCCTACGAGCAGTACTTC. V is TRBV27 and J is TRBJ2-7, with 7 bases identical to TRBD1. In germline, CDR1 is MNHEY, CDR2 SMNVEV (reference sequence). V lost 6 bases to trimming and J lost 1 base; unmatched junction nucleotides: 9. The CDR3 length is 15 residues.

V usage is TRBV10-3 and J usage is TRBJ1-5; a possible D gene is TRBD1 (6 bases). The length of the CDR3 is 15 residues. From germline, CDR1 is ENHRY and CDR2 SYGVKD. V lost 6 bases to trimming and J lost 1 base, with 13 bases between them. CDR3 sequence: CAISEGGLSNQPQHF. CDR3 nucleotides: TGTGCCATCAGCGAAGGGGGTTTAAGCAATCAGCCCCAGCATTTT.

This chain connects TRBV6-4 to TRBJ2-1; maybe TRBD2 (5 bases). Trimming left V 4 bases short and J 3 bases short, with 22 bases between. The CDR3 runs 18 residues. From germline, CDR1 is MRHNA and CDR2 SNTAGT. Here the CDR3 DNA reads TGTGCCAGCAGTGTTACGCGGACTGCTCCCCAGATCTACAATGAGCAGTTCTTC. This gives the protein CASSVTRTAPQIYNEQFF.